This T cell receptor (beta chain) stems from a study of CD8 T cells in Susac syndrome. An amount of RNA that ranged from roughly 0.5 to 1 ug was reverse transcribed with random hexamers. The amplification used immunoSEQ multiplex PCR on TCR beta CDR3; it spanned 54 Vbeta and 13 Jbeta. TCRdb independently ran MiXCR on the immunoSEQ multiplex PCR reads; one entry per CDR3 protein. The table includes approximately 19,000 distinct CDR3 sequences, roughly 96% detected once. As regards this clonotype: Its target is not known.

Sequencing of TCR beta covered CD8+ and CD4+ T cells obtained from blood. Negative isolation was applied to CD8+ and CD4+ T cells, and FACS enrichment was applied to TEMRA cells. CDR1 and CDR2 from the germline V gene are MDHEN and SYDVKM. The CDR3 consists of 16 residues. The V end was cut by 5 bases, the J end by 1 base, with 14 bases between. General study results and limits: The authors acknowledged that the study's TCR sequencing and HLA analysis involved relatively few individuals.

This chain joins TRBV28 and TRBJ2-2; a weak D match, TRBD2 (5 bases). The material sequenced was CD8+ T cells from PBMCs. The clonotype originates from a human donor in good health. CDR3 DNA: TGTGCCAGCAGTAGTCTAGCCGAAATGAACACCGGGGAGCTGTTTTTT. Its translation: CASSSLAEMNTGELFF. The full variable domain, rest sourced from reference TRBV28 and TRBJ2-2, is DVKVTQSSRYLVKRTGEKVFLECVQDMDHENMFWYRQDPGLGLRLIYFSYDVKMKEKGDIPEGYSVSREKKERFSLILESASTNQTSMYLCASSSLAEMNTGELFFGEGSRLTVL.